The 15 T cell receptor beta chains below come from one sample, sequenced in a study of OX40 agonist ivuxolimab in advanced cancers. The assay was immunoSEQ multiplex PCR, and TCRdb's table has in-frame clones only and misses some. The repertoire has tens of thousands of clones, roughly 83% of them found once; the top ten carry 4.5% to 5.5%. The material sequenced was CD4+ or CD8+ T cells sorted from blood, taken in a trial of the OX40 agonist ivuxolimab. These receptors were taken from an adult with an advanced solid tumor such as melanoma, head and neck, liver or kidney cancer.

This clone is medium-sized in the sample. The chain links TRBV14 to TRBJ1-2; TRBD1 agrees at 9 bases. This CDR3 spans 15 amino acids. J lost 3 bases, V lost 5 bases, and 7 bases had no gene match. CDR1 SGHDN and CDR2 FVKESK come from the germline V gene. The CDR3 reads CASSEGTGKDYGYTF. Written as DNA, the CDR3 is TGTGCCAGCAGCGAAGGGACAGGGAAGGACTATGGCTACACCTTC.

This chain joins TRBV6-5 and TRBJ2-5; TRBD1 aligns across 7 bases. Germline V CDR1 and CDR2: MNHEY, SVGAGI. CDR3 size: 16 residues. Trimming took 1 base from V and 0 from J; bases not matched to a gene: 5. CDR3 DNA: TGTGCCAGCAGTTACTTGTATGGGACAGACCAAGAGACCCAGTACTTC. Translating it yields CASSYLYGTDQETQYF.

The genes are TRBV28 and TRBJ2-7; D may correspond to TRBD1 or TRBD2 (7 bases each). The CDR3 totals 14 residues. Between the trimmed V and J ends, which lost 7 bases and 6 bases, there was a span of 19 bases. Looked up from germline, CDR1 is MDHEN and CDR2 is SYDVKM. The CDR3 loop reads CASTSQGGAGEQYF. The CDR3 DNA reads TGTGCCAGCACCAGCCAGGGGGGGGCCGGCGAGCAGTACTTC.

The V and J genes are TRBV10-2 and TRBJ2-3; D may match TRBD1 or TRBD2 (6 bases each). The V gene lost 7 bases and the J gene lost 5 bases, with 22 bases spanning the gap. CDR1 and CDR2 (germline): WSHSY, SAAADI. There are 16 residues in the CDR3. The CDR3 loop is CASTALWGAIRDTQYF. As DNA, the CDR3 is TGCGCCAGCACCGCCCTCTGGGGGGCAATAAGAGATACGCAGTATTTT.

CDR3 DNA: TGTGCCAGCAGTTTAGCCCGGACTAGCGGGAGAAGCTACGAGCAGTACTTC. Its translation: CASSLARTSGRSYEQYF. J is TRBJ2-7 and V is TRBV28; 13 nucleotides match TRBD2. There are 17 residues in the CDR3. Trimming took 2 bases from V and 3 from J; bases not matched to a gene: 7. CDR1 is MDHEN and CDR2 is SYDVKM in the germline V gene.

The chain carries TRBV7-6 and TRBJ1-5; D unclear. This CDR3 has 17 residues. From germline, CDR1 is SGHVS and CDR2 FNYEAQ. V shed 0 bases and J shed 2 bases, with 14 bases lying between them. This chain's CDR3 is CASSLAGRGGGNQPQHF. The DNA of the CDR3 is TGTGCCAGCAGCTTAGCGGGAAGAGGAGGAGGCAATCAGCCCCAGCATTTT.

This clone was detected only a few times. The chain's CDR3 is CASIDTGRNGYTF. The DNA for the CDR3 is TGTGCCAGCATCGACACAGGGAGAAATGGCTACACCTTC. V is TRBV6-5 and J is TRBJ1-2, with D perhaps TRBD1 (6 bases). Germline V gene lookup returns CDR1 MNHEY and CDR2 SVGAGI. This CDR3 is 13 amino acids long. The ends were cut back, 7 bases at V and 6 bases at J, with 15 bases in the middle.

The gene calls are TRBV28 and TRBJ1-5; tentatively, D is TRBD1 (6 bases). This CDR3 is built from 16 residues. From germline, CDR1 is MDHEN and CDR2 SYDVKM. Trimming pared 3 bases from V and 0 bases from J, leaving 12 bases between. The CDR3 DNA is TGTGCCAGCAGTTTCGGGGGCAGCAATAGCAATCAGCCCCAGCATTTT. This codes for CASSFGGSNSNQPQHF.

This clone has a single count. This rearrangement joins TRBV10-1 to TRBJ2-1, with D perhaps matching TRBD1 (6 bases). Germline V gene sequence: CDR1 WNHNN, CDR2 SYGVQD (reference sequence). The CDR3 is 11 amino acids. V lost 11 bases and J lost 15, with 20 bases in between. DNA for the CDR3: TGCGCCGGGGCGAACCGACAGGATATGTTCTTC. It encodes CAGANRQDMFF.

This clone has only a few counts. V and J are TRBV2 and TRBJ1-5; 7 bases fit TRBD1. CDR1 and CDR2 (germline): SNHLY, FYNNEI. J gave up 1 base and V 5 bases, and 5 bases lay outside the gene matches. The CDR3 has 15 residues. CDR3: CASSRTGTSNQPQHF. In DNA, the CDR3 is TGTGCCAGCAGTCGGACAGGCACGAGCAATCAGCCCCAGCATTTT.

V is TRBV5-5 and J is TRBJ1-5, with D unclear. Germline V CDR1 and CDR2: SGHKS, YYEKEE (reference sequence). Trimming stripped 1 base from V and 0 bases from J, with 11 bases between. The CDR3 length is 16 residues. CDR3 sequence: CASSLFPPDSNQPQHF. The CDR3 DNA sequence: TGTGCCAGCAGCTTGTTTCCCCCAGATAGCAATCAGCCCCAGCATTTT.

The chain employs TRBV5-6 and TRBJ2-7; D is perhaps TRBD2 (5 bases). CDR3 length equals 14 residues. Germline CDR1 reads SGHDT; CDR2 reads YYEEEE. V was shortened by 4 bases and J by 3 bases, with 14 bases between the two germline ends. The CDR3: CASSKGPGNYEQYF. The CDR3 region has the DNA TGTGCCAGCAGCAAAGGACCGGGGAACTACGAGCAGTACTTC.

V usage is TRBV19 and J usage is TRBJ2-3; D might be TRBD1 (6 bases). The V end was cut by 5 bases, the J end by 0 bases, with 15 bases between. The CDR3 length is 16 residues. Germline V lookup: CDR1 LNHDA, CDR2 SQIVND (reference sequence). The CDR3 reads CASSSRTARSTDTQYF. CDR3 nucleotides: TGTGCCAGTAGTTCCCGGACAGCTAGAAGCACAGATACGCAGTATTTT.

The chain links TRBV6-6 to TRBJ2-6; either TRBD1 or TRBD2 may fit D (5 bases each). V gave up 11 bases and J gave up 3 bases, with 14 bases separating them. The CDR3 spans 14 residues. Per the germline V gene, CDR1 is MNHNY and CDR2 is SVGAGI (reference sequence). CDR3 amino acids: CAARGAVGANVLTF. Here the CDR3 DNA reads TGTGCCGCCCGAGGGGCAGTTGGGGCCAACGTCCTGACTTTC.

The chain combines TRBV7-2 with TRBJ2-7; 11 bases agree with TRBD2. Trimming removed 5 bases from V and 1 base from J; junction bases left unmatched: 4. The CDR3 spans 15 residues. The germline gives CDR1 SGHTA, CDR2 FQGNSA. The CDR3 DNA is TGTGCCAGCAGCGTGGGACTAGCGGCTTCCTACGAGCAGTACTTC. Its translation: CASSVGLAASYEQYF.